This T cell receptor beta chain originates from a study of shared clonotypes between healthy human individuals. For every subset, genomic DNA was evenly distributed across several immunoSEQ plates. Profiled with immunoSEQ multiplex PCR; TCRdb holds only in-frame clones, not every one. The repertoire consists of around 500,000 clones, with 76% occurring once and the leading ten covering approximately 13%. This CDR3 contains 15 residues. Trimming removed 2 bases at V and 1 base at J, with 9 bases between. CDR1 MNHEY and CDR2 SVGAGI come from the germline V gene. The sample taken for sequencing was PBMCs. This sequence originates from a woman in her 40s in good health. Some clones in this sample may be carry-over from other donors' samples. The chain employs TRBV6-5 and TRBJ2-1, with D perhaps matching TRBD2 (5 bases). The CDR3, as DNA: TGTGCCAGCAGTTACGACGGGATTTCCTACAATGAGCAGTTCTTC. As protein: CASSYDGISYNEQFF.